Below, 20 T cell receptor beta chains from the same sample are listed, as sequenced in a study of CD8 T cells in ankylosing spondylitis. A single record per CDR3 protein comes from TCRdb applying MiXCR to the 5' RACE reads. This sample yields 150,000 to 200,000 distinct CDR3 sequences, of which about an eighth are seen a single time; roughly 11% belongs to the top ten. Sequencing used blood, either unsorted or a sorted T cell fraction (not recorded which). Receptors were obtained from a female donor with ankylosing spondylitis or in good health (not recorded which).

The chain is built from TRBV4-2 and TRBJ2-3, with 8 bases lining up with TRBD1. CDR1 is LGHNA, CDR2 YNFKEQ, per germline. This CDR3 spans 15 amino acids. The ends lost 4 bases at V and 4 bases at J; junction bases unmatched: 7. The CDR3 protein is CASSRDGQGADTQYF. The CDR3 region has the DNA TGTGCCAGCAGCCGGGACGGACAGGGCGCAGATACGCAGTATTTT.

This clonotype was seen many times. J is TRBJ1-2 and V is TRBV24-1; 12 bases are a match to TRBD1. The CDR3 consists of 14 residues. With V trimmed by 4 bases and J by 7 bases, 3 bases remained unmatched. Germline V gives CDR1 KGHDR, CDR2 SFDVKD. CDR3 bases: TGTGCCACCAGTGACCGGGACAGGGGGCTTGGCTACACCTTC. Translation: CATSDRDRGLGYTF.

This clonotype was counted at least ten times. This chain joins TRBV5-1 and TRBJ2-3, with D unclear. The CDR3 is 15 amino acids. V was cut by 0 bases and J by 0 bases, with 8 bases left in between. Looked up from germline, CDR1 is SGHRS and CDR2 is YFSETQ. The CDR3 here is CASSLVGSSTDTQYF. In DNA, the CDR3 is TGCGCCAGCAGCTTGGTAGGGTCGAGCACAGATACGCAGTATTTT.

This clonotype was seen ten or more times. The genes are TRBV5-1 and TRBJ1-5; 7 bases are a match to TRBD1. Germline V gives CDR1 SGHRS, CDR2 YFSETQ. The length of the CDR3 is 15 residues. With V trimmed by 0 bases and J by 4 bases, 4 bases remained unmatched. Here the CDR3 DNA reads TGCGCCAGCAGCTTGGGGGACAGCTCAAATCAGCCCCAGCATTTT. The encoded protein is CASSLGDSSNQPQHF.

This clonotype was counted at least ten times. The V and J genes are TRBV25-1 and TRBJ2-1; D may be TRBD1 (6 bases). Trimming took off 8 bases at V and 3 bases at J, with 17 bases between the two ends. The CDR3 loop spans 15 amino acids. Germline V gene data show CDR1 as MGHDK and CDR2 as SYGVNS. In DNA, the CDR3 is TGTGCCAGCCGGAGCCAGGGGACCAGCTACAATGAGCAGTTCTTC. Translating gives CASRSQGTSYNEQFF. Supplemented by reference TRBV25-1 and TRBJ2-1, the full variable domain reads EADIYQTPRYLVIGTGKKITLECSQTMGHDKMYWYQQDPGMELHLIHYSYGVNSTEKGDLSSESTVSRIRTEHFPLTLESARPSHTSQYLCASRSQGTSYNEQFFGPGTRLTVL.

The chain has TRBV24-1 and TRBJ2-5; D call uncertain. This CDR3 has 15 residues. Per germline, CDR1 KGHDR and CDR2 SFDVKD. Trimming removed 3 bases at V and 2 bases at J, with 12 bases between. As DNA, the CDR3 is TGTGCCACCAGTGATGGCAGCTTCCTTCAAGAGACCCAGTACTTC. Amino acids: CATSDGSFLQETQYF.

This chain connects TRBV28 to TRBJ2-2; 9 positions match TRBD2. The CDR3 spans 17 residues. Looked up from germline, CDR1 is MDHEN and CDR2 is SYDVKM. The junction had 15 bases not matched to a gene; V was cut back by 10 bases and J by 3 bases. The CDR3 is CATEGPPQREDTGELFF. In DNA, the CDR3 is TGTGCCACCGAGGGGCCCCCTCAGCGGGAGGACACCGGGGAGCTGTTTTTT. Filled out from reference TRBV28 and TRBJ2-2, the complete variable domain reads DVKVTQSSRYLVKRTGEKVFLECVQDMDHENMFWYRQDPGLGLRLIYFSYDVKMKEKGDIPEGYSVSREKKERFSLILESASTNQTSMYLCATEGPPQREDTGELFFGEGSRLTVL.

This clonotype has only a few counts. The genes are TRBV20-1 and TRBJ2-7, with TRBD2 matching 9 bases. Germline CDR1 DFQATT, CDR2 SNEGSKA (reference sequence). CDR3 length: 15 amino acids. The V and J ends lost 3 bases and 2 bases, in that order; junction bases with no gene match: 8. CDR3 amino acids: CSASHSSGNPYEQYF. The CDR3 DNA reads TGCAGTGCTAGTCATTCTAGCGGGAACCCCTACGAGCAGTACTTC.

This clonotype was detected only a few times. This rearrangement joins TRBV25-1 to TRBJ2-7; possible D gene TRBD2, 5 bases. Looked up from germline, CDR1 is MGHDK and CDR2 is SYGVNS. The CDR3 has 14 residues. Trimming pared 1 base from V and 4 bases from J, leaving 11 bases between. CDR3 in DNA: TGTGCCAGCAGTGAATCCGACGGGGAGTACGAGCAGTACTTC. It encodes CASSESDGEYEQYF.

At least ten counts were recorded for this clonotype. The rearrangement joins TRBV6-2 or TRBV6-3 to TRBJ2-7; 8 nucleotides align to TRBD1. CDR3 size: 13 residues. The germline CDR1 and CDR2 sequences are MNHEY and SVGEGT. The trim removed 7 bases at V and 0 bases at J, leaving 2 bases unmatched. This CDR3 reads CASMGQDSYEQYF. The CDR3 coding sequence is TGTGCCAGCATGGGACAGGACTCCTACGAGCAGTACTTC.

This clonotype was detected a few times. V gene TRBV30 combines with J gene TRBJ2-7; either TRBD1 or TRBD2 may supply D (5 bases each). V was cut by 3 bases and J by 2 bases, with 14 bases left in between. The CDR3 consists of 14 residues. Germline CDR1 GTSNPN, CDR2 SVGIG (reference sequence). The CDR3 loop reads CAWRPGPLTYEQYF. Written as DNA, the CDR3 is TGTGCCTGGAGGCCGGGACCCCTAACCTACGAGCAGTACTTC. The complete variable domain, with remaining parts taken from reference TRBV30 and TRBJ2-7, reads SQTIHQWPATLVQPVGSPLSLECTVEGTSNPNLYWYRQAAGRGLQLLFYSVGIGQISSEVPQNLSASRPQDRQFILSSKKLLLSDSGFYLCAWRPGPLTYEQYFGPGTRLTVT.

This clonotype turned up a few times. The J gene is TRBJ2-5, the V gene TRBV10-3; 8 bases match TRBD2. The J segment lost 2 bases and the V segment lost 4 bases, leaving 3 bases of the junction unmatched. Germline V gene data show CDR1 as ENHRY and CDR2 as SYGVKD. The CDR3 loop spans 14 amino acids. The CDR3 bases are TGTGCCATCAGTGCCAGCGGGGGTCAAGAGACCCAGTACTTC. As protein: CAISASGGQETQYF.

This clonotype was observed at least ten times. This chain links TRBV7-2 with TRBJ2-5; 7 bases match TRBD1. The germline V gene has CDR1 SGHTA and CDR2 FQGNSA. The CDR3 loop spans 15 amino acids. V shed 5 bases, J shed 2 bases, and the junction held 8 bases outside the gene matches. CDR3 region: CASSPGDSRQETQYF. DNA of the CDR3: TGTGCCAGCAGCCCCGGGGACAGCCGACAAGAGACCCAGTACTTC.

The gene calls are TRBV7-2 and TRBJ1-2; TRBD1 aligns across 12 bases. The ends lost 1 base at V and 7 bases at J; junction bases unmatched: 1. The CDR3 extends over 14 amino acids. The germline gives CDR1 SGHTA, CDR2 FQGNSA. The CDR3 DNA reads TGTGCCAGCAGCTTAGGGGACAGGGGGCTTGGCTACACCTTC. Its protein product is CASSLGDRGLGYTF.

This rearrangement joins TRBV29-1 to TRBJ2-1, with TRBD2 identical over 7 bases. The CDR3 has 12 amino acids. Germline CDR1 reads SQVTM; CDR2 reads ANQGSEA. Trimming took 4 bases from V and 7 from J; bases not matched to a gene: 4. The chain's CDR3 is CSVGTGLNEQFF. The CDR3 DNA reads as TGCAGCGTTGGGACGGGACTAAATGAGCAGTTCTTC.

This clonotype was detected many times. The genes are TRBV29-1 and TRBJ1-2; no clear D. The CDR3 totals 12 residues. Germline V CDR1 and CDR2: SQVTM, ANQGSEA. V was clipped by 5 bases and J by 8 bases, with 15 bases between them. The CDR3, as DNA: TGCAGCGTTTCTTGGGGTGCGTCCGGCTACACCTTC. The encoded protein is CSVSWGASGYTF.

The sample holds many counts of this clonotype. V is TRBV4-2 and J is TRBJ1-3; D is unresolved. Per the germline V gene, CDR1 is LGHNA and CDR2 is YNFKEQ. The CDR3 is made up of 13 amino acids. Trimming left V 4 bases short and J 4 bases short, with 8 bases between. CDR3: CASSPTKGNTIYF. For the CDR3, the DNA is TGTGCCAGCAGCCCGACCAAGGGAAACACCATATATTTT.

This clonotype showed up just a few times. The chain combines TRBV6-6 with TRBJ2-7; no clear D. This CDR3 spans 13 amino acids. V was pared by 4 bases and J by 8 bases, with 15 bases between. Per the germline V gene, CDR1 is MNHNY and CDR2 is SVGAGI (reference sequence). The CDR3 region is CASSSSNRAQQYF. The CDR3 bases are TGTGCCAGCAGTTCGAGTAACCGGGCCCAGCAGTACTTC.

This clonotype was counted ten times or more. The rearrangement links TRBV5-1 to TRBJ2-5; D remains ambiguous. Trimming took off 0 bases at V and 5 bases at J, with 11 bases between the two ends. The CDR3 runs to 14 residues. Germline values: CDR1 SGHRS, CDR2 YFSETQ. The CDR3 reads CASSLVVGMETQYF. CDR3 DNA sequence: TGCGCCAGCAGCTTGGTCGTAGGTATGGAGACCCAGTACTTC.

This clonotype showed up many times. The rearrangement links TRBV12-3 or TRBV12-4 to TRBJ1-2, with D perhaps matching TRBD1 (6 bases). The CDR3 contains 13 residues. The V end lost 6 bases, the J end lost 4 bases, and 12 bases lay between the germline ends. DNA for the CDR3: TGTGCCAGCAGGCCGACAGGTGGCTATGGCTACACCTTC. Protein sequence: CASRPTGGYGYTF.